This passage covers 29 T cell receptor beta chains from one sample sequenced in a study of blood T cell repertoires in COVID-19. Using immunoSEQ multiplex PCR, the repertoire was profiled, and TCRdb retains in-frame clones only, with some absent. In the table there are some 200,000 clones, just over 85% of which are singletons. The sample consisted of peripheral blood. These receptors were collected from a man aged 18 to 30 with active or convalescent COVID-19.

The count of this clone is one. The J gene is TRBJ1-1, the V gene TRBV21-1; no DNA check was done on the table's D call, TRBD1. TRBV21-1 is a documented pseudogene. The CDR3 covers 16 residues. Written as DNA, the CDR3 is TGTGCCAGCAGCAAAAGGGACAGGGAAAAGGGCACTGAAGCTTTCTTT. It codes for CASSKRDREKGTEAFF.

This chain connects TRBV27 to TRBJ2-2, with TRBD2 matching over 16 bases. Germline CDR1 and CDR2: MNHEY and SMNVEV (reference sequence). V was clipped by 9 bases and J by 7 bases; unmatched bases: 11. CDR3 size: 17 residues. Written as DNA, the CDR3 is TGTGCCAGTCGTATAGGGACTAGCGGGAGGGCCGGCGGGGAGCTGTTTTTT. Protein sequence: CASRIGTSGRAGGELFF.

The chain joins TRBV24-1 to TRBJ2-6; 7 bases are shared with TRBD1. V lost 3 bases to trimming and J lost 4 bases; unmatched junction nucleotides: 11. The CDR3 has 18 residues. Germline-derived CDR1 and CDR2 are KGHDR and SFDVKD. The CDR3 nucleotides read TGTGCCACCAGTGATACATTCAGGGGGAACAGCGGGGCCAACGTCCTGACTTTC. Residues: CATSDTFRGNSGANVLTF.

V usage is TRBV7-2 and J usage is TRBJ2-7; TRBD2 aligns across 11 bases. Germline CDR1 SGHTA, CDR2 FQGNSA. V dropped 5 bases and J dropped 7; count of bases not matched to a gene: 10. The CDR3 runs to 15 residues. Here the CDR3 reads CASSDRLAGSGEQYF. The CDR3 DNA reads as TGTGCCAGCAGCGACCGACTAGCGGGAAGTGGTGAGCAGTACTTC.

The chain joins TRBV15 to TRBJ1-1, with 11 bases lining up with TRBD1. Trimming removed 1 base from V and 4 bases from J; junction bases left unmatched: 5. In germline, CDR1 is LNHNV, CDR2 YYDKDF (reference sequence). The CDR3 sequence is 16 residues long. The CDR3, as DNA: TGTGCCACCAGCAGAGGTGGGACAGGGGGGCCCACTGAAGCTTTCTTT. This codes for CATSRGGTGGPTEAFF. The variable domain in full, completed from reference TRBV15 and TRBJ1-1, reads DAMVIQNPRYQVTQFGKPVTLSCSQTLNHNVMYWYQQKSSQAPKLLFHYYDKDFNNEADTPDNFQSRRPNTSFCFLDIRSPGLGDTAMYLCATSRGGTGGPTEAFFGQGTRLTVV.

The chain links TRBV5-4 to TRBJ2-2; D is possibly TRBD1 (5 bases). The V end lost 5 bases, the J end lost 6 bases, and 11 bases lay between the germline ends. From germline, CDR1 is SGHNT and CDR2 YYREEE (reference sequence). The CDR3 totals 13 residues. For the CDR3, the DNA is TGTGCCAGCAGACTGGACATCTCCGGGGAGCTGTTTTTT. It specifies CASRLDISGELFF.

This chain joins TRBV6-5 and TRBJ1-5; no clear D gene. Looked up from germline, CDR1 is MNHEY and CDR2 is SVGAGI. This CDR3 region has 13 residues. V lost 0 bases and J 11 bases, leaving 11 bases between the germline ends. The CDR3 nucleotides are TGTGCCAGCAGTTACTCGAGAGGAGTGGCCCAGCATTTT. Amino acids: CASSYSRGVAQHF.

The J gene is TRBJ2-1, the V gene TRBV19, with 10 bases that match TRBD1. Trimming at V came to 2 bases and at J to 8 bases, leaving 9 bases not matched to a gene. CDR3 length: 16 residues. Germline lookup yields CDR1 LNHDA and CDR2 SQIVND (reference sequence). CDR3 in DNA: TGTGCCAGTAGTATAAGTTCGGGACAGGGGCACCATGAGCAGTTCTTC. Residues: CASSISSGQGHHEQFF.

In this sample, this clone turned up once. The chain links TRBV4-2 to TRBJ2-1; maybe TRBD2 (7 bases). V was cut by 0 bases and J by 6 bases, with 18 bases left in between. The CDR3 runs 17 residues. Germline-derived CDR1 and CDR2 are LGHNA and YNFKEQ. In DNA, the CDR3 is TGTGCCAGCAGCCAAGATACTGCGACGGCGGGGGCCAATGAGCAGTTCTTC. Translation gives CASSQDTATAGANEQFF.

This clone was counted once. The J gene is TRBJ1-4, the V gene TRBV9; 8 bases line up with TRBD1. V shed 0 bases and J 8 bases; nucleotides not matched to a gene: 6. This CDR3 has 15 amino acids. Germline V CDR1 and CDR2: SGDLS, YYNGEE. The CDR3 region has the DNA TGTGCCAGCAGCGTAGGTCAGGGGGCGGGAGAAAAACTGTTTTTT. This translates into CASSVGQGAGEKLFF. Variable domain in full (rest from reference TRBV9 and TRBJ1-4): DSGVTQTPKHLITATGQRVTLRCSPRSGDLSVYWYQQSLDQGLQFLIQYYNGEERAKGNILERFSAQQFPDLHSELNLSSLELGDSALYFCASSVGQGAGEKLFFGSGTQLSVL.

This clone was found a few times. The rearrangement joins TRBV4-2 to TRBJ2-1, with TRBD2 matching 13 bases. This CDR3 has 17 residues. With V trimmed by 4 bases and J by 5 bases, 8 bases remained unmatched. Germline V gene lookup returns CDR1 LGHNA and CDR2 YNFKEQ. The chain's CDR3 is CASSPSGLAGFDNEQFF. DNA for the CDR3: TGTGCCAGCAGCCCCTCGGGACTAGCGGGATTCGACAATGAGCAGTTCTTC.

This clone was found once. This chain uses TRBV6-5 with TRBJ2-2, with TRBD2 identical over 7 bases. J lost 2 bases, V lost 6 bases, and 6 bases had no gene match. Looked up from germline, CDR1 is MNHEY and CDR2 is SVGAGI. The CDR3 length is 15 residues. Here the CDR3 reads CASRTGTINTGELFF. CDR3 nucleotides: TGTGCCAGCAGGACCGGGACTATCAACACCGGGGAGCTGTTTTTT.

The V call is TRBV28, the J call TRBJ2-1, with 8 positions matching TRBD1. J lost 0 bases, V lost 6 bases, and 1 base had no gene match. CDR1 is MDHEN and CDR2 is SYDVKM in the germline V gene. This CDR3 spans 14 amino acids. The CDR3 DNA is TGTGCCAGCAGAGGACAGGGCTCCTACAATGAGCAGTTCTTC. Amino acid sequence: CASRGQGSYNEQFF. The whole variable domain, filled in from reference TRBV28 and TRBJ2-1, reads DVKVTQSSRYLVKRTGEKVFLECVQDMDHENMFWYRQDPGLGLRLIYFSYDVKMKEKGDIPEGYSVSREKKERFSLILESASTNQTSMYLCASRGQGSYNEQFFGPGTRLTVL.

This CDR3 reads CASSQGQGGNTGELFF. The DNA for the CDR3 is TGTGCCAGCAGCCAAGGACAGGGGGGTAACACCGGGGAGCTGTTTTTT. This rearrangement joins TRBV4-2 to TRBJ2-2; 9 nucleotides match TRBD1. The CDR3 is made up of 16 amino acids. With 1 base clipped from V and 2 bases from J, the junction kept 2 bases outside the gene matches. Germline values: CDR1 LGHNA, CDR2 YNFKEQ.

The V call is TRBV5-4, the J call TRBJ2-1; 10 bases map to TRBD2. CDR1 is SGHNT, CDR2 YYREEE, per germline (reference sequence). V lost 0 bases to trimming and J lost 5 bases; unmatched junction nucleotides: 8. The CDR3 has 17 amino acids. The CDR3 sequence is CASSLAFLAGVNNEQFF. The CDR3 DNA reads TGTGCCAGCAGCTTGGCGTTTCTAGCGGGAGTAAACAATGAGCAGTTCTTC.

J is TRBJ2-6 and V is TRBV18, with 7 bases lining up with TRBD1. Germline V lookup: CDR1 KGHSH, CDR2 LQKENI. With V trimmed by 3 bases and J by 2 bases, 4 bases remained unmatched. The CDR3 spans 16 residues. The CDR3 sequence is CASSPQQGPGANVLTF. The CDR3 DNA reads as TGTGCCAGCTCACCCCAACAGGGGCCTGGGGCCAACGTCCTGACTTTC.

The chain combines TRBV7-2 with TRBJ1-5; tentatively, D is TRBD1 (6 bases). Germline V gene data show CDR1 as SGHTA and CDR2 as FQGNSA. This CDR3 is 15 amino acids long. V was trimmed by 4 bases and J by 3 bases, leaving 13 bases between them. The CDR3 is CASSSLQGNNQPQHF. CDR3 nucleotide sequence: TGTGCCAGCAGCTCCCTACAGGGTAACAATCAGCCCCAGCATTTT.

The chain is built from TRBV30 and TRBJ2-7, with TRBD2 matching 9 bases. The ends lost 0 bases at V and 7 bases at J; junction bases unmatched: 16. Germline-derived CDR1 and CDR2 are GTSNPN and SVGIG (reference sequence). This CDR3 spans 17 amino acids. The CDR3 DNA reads TGTGCCTGGAGTGTACGGAGCGGGAGGAAAGGGGCACTGGAGCAGTACTTC. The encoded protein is CAWSVRSGRKGALEQYF.

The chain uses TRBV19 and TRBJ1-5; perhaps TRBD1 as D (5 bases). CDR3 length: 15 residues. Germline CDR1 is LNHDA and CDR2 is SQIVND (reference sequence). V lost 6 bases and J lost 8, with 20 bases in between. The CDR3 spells CASRLGRAGPEPQHF. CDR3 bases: TGTGCCAGTAGGTTGGGCAGGGCAGGGCCGGAGCCCCAGCATTTT.

In nucleotides, the CDR3 is TGTGCCAGCAGCTTAACCCAGGGTCAGGGCTACACCTTC. Translation gives CASSLTQGQGYTF. This chain uses TRBV7-3 with TRBJ1-2; D perhaps matches TRBD1 (5 bases). CDR3 size: 13 residues. V was clipped by 0 bases and J by 8 bases, with 10 bases between them. Looked up from germline, CDR1 is SGHTA and CDR2 is FQGTGA.

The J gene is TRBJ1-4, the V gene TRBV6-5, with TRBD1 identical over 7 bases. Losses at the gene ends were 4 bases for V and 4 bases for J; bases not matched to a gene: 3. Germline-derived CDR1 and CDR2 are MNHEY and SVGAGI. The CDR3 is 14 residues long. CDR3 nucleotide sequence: TGTGCCAGCAGTTCACAGGGGAGTAATGAAAAACTGTTTTTT. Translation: CASSSQGSNEKLFF.

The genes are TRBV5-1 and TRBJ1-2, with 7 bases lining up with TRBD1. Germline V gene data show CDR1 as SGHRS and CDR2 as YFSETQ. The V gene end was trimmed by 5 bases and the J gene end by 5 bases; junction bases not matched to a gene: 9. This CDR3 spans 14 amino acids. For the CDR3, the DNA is TGCGCCAGCAGAACTGACAGGGCCGTATATGGCTACACCTTC. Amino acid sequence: CASRTDRAVYGYTF.

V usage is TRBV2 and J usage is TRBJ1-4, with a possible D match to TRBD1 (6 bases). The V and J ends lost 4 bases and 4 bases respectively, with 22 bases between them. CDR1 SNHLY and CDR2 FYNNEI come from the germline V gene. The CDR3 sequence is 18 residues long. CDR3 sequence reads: CASSAGTISPSGNEKLFF. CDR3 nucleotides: TGTGCCAGCAGTGCCGGGACAATATCCCCGTCGGGTAATGAAAAACTGTTTTTT.

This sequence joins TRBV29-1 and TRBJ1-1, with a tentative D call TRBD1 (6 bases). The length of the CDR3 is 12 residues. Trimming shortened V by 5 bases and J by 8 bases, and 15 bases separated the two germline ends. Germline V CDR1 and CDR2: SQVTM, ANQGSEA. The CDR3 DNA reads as TGCAGCGTTTGGGTGCGGGGGGGCGAAGCTTTCTTT. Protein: CSVWVRGGEAFF. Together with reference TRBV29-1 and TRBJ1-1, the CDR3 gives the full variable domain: SAVISQKPSRDICQRGTSLTIQCQVDSQVTMMFWYRQQPGQSLTLIATANQGSEATYESGFVIDKFPISRPNLTFSTLTVSNMSPEDSSIYLCSVWVRGGEAFFGQGTRLTVV.

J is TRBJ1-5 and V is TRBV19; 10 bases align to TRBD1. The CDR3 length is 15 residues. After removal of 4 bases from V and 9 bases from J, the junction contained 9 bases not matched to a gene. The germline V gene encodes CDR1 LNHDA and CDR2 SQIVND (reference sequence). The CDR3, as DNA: TGTGCCAGTAGTAAGCGGGGACAGGGGTCACCGCCCCAGCATTTT. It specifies CASSKRGQGSPPQHF.

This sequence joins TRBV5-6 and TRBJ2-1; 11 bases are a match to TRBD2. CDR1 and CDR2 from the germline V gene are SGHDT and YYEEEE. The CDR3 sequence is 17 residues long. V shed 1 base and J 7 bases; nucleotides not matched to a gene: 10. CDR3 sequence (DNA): TGTGCCAGCAGCTTGCTCCCGGCTAGCGGGAGGCGAAATGAGCAGTTCTTC. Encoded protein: CASSLLPASGRRNEQFF.

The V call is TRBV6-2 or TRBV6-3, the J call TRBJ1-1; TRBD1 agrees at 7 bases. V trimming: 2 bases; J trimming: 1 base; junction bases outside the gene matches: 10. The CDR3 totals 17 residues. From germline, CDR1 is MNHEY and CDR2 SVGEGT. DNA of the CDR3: TGTGCCAGCAGTTACCCTTCAGGGGGTCGGGAGAACACTGAAGCTTTCTTT. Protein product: CASSYPSGGRENTEAFF.

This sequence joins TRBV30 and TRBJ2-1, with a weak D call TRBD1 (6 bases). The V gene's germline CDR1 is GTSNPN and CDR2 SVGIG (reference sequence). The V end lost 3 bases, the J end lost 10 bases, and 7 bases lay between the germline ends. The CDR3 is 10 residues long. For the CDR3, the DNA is TGTGCCTGGAGCGGACAGGAGCAGTTCTTC. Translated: CAWSGQEQFF. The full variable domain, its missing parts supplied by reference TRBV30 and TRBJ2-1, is SQTIHQWPATLVQPVGSPLSLECTVEGTSNPNLYWYRQAAGRGLQLLFYSVGIGQISSEVPQNLSASRPQDRQFILSSKKLLLSDSGFYLCAWSGQEQFFGPGTRLTVL.

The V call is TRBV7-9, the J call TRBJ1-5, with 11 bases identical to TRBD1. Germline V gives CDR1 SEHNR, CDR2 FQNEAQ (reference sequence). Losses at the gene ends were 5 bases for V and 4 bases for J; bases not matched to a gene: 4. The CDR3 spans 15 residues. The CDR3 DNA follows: TGTGCCAGCAGCCCCGGGACAGGGGGAAATCAGCCCCAGCATTTT. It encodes CASSPGTGGNQPQHF.